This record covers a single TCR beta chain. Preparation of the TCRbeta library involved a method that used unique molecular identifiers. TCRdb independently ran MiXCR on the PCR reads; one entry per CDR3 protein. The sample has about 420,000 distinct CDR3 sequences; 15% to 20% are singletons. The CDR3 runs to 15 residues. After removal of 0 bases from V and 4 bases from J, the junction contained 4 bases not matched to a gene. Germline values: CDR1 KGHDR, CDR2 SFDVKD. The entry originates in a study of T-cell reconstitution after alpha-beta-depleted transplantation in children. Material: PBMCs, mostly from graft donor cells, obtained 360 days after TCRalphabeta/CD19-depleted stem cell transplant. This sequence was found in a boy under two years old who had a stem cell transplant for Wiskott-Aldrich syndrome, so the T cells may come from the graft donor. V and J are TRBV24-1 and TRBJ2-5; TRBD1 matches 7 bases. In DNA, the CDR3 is TGTGCCACCAGTGATTTGAAGACAGGGAGAGAGACCCAGTACTTC. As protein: CATSDLKTGRETQYF.